This record covers a single TCR beta chain. The same CDR3 can be traced to other DNA sequences in this sample. Using immunoSEQ multiplex PCR, the repertoire was profiled, and TCRdb retains in-frame clones only, with some absent. The data show around 230,000 clones, roughly 90% seen once. V was clipped by 2 bases and J by 0 bases, with 8 bases between them. CDR3 length: 16 residues. The germline V gene encodes CDR1 SGHTA and CDR2 FQGNSA. The participants were between about 18 and 100 years old and came from some 25 US areas. Participants' own reports of clinical history determined their cohort assignment. The data stem from a study of blood T cell repertoires in COVID-19.

Sample: PBMCs or T cells enriched from blood (not recorded which). This chain links TRBV7-2 with TRBJ1-6, with D unresolved. The TCR sequence derives from a woman in her thirties with acute COVID-19. The CDR3: CASSLRGSSYNSPLHF. The CDR3 coding sequence is TGTGCCAGCAGCTTAAGAGGGAGCTCCTATAATTCACCCCTCCACTTT.